This passage covers 2 T cell receptor beta chains from one sample sequenced in a study of T cell responses to AZD1222 COVID-19 vaccine. Generated by immunoSEQ multiplex PCR, the TCRdb table keeps only in-frame clones and is missing some. The table records a few hundred thousand clones, approximately 93% of them present only once. The sequences come from peripheral blood, collected on day 0 of AZD1222 vaccination. The receptors shown here come from an adult in good health.

V and J are TRBV9 and TRBJ2-3, with a weak D call TRBD1 (5 bases). The length of the CDR3 is 14 residues. The germline V and J ends were trimmed by 0 bases and 6 bases, with 11 bases remaining between them. Germline V lookup: CDR1 SGDLS, CDR2 YYNGEE. CDR3 in DNA: TGTGCCAGCAGCGTAGCAAGTGGGGCCGATACGCAGTATTTT. Its translation is CASSVASGADTQYF.

The chain joins TRBV2 to TRBJ1-2; maybe TRBD1 (5 bases). The ends were cut back, 6 bases at V and 8 bases at J, with 16 bases in the middle. The CDR3 totals 13 residues. Looked up from germline, CDR1 is SNHLY and CDR2 is FYNNEI. CDR3 loop: CASSPDGRGGYTF. Written as DNA, the CDR3 is TGTGCCAGCAGCCCCGACGGAAGGGGCGGCTACACCTTC.